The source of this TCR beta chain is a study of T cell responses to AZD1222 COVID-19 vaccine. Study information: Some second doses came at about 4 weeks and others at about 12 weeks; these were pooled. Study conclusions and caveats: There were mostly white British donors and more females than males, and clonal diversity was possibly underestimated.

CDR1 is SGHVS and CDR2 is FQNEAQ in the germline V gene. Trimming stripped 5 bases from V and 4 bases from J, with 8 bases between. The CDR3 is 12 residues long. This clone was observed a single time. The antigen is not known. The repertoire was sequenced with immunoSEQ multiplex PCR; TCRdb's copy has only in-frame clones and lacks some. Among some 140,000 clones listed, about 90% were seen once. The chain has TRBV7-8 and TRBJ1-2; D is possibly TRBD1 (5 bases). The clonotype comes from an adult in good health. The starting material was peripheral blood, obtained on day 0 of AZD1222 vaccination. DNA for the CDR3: TGTGCCAGCAGCCCGGGACGCTATGGCTACACCTTC. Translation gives CASSPGRYGYTF.